This T cell receptor beta chain was captured in a study of identical twins listed by TCRdb under 2016. For the study in its entirety: TCR alpha and beta repertoires from monozygotic twins, unrelated adults of various ages and cord blood were deep-sequenced to test whether fetal clonotypes persist. Replicate twin experiments were performed at different times using different library preparation protocols to rule out contamination.

All donors were healthy Caucasians. Receptors were amplified or captured by 5' RACE. The sequencer was an Illumina HiSeq 2000. Template switching introduced a universal primer binding site; the final cDNA contained a unique molecular identifier, enabling accurate counting of TCR cDNA molecules. First-strand cDNA for TCR alpha and beta chains was synthesized from specific primers in the conserved constant-segment region. To control for contamination, each cDNA library was double barcoded with a SMART-Mk sample barcode plus Illumina barcodes. TruSeq adapter sequences, together with Illumina sample barcodes, were added in two successive PCR steps. The TCR alpha and beta cDNA libraries were sequenced on the Illumina HiSeq platform using custom primers. In the original analysis: MiGEC processed the raw reads to extract unique molecular identifiers, while MiXCR was used to determine the CDR3 positions. Recombination models were inferred per individual with the repgenHMM and IGoR tools using an EM algorithm. Shared clonotypes were analyzed with the tcR package in R, and sharing was normalized by the product of cloneset sizes. To study raw recombination without the effects of thymic and clonal selection, out-of-frame nonproductive sequences were analyzed. The public reads were run again by TCRdb, first through fastp at Q25 and then through MiXCR, and only productive beta chains were kept. Entries are consolidated by CDR3 protein sequence, retaining the most common genes and DNA. The V and J calls and clone size come from TCRdb's table, not from the authors' own analysis. Counted in this sample were 1.5 million to 2 million distinct CDR3 sequences; under 35% of them appeared once. The top ten constitute 0.27% of the sample.

With respect to this clonotype: The antigen it recognizes is unknown. The record has no base qualities; no much larger clone is one base away.

The CDR3 holds 17 amino acids from the cysteine to the phenylalanine. The entry retains the CDR3 DNA only, 51 bases that are in frame from base 1. Based on the germline V gene (reference sequence), the CDR1 and CDR2 sequences are MNHEY and SMNVEV. Trimmed from V: 7 bases; trimmed from J: 7 bases; junction bases lacking a gene match: 17. The study at large found these results: Compared with coincidental sharing between unrelated individuals, out-of-frame TCR alpha sequences shared between twins showed an excess of sequences with low generation probability. Because the same donors could not be followed over many years, the conclusions relied on cross-sectional statistical analysis. Fewer insertions were carried by abundant cord blood beta clonotypes; a weaker similar trend was observed in young adult naive repertoires, while no such trend was observed in memory repertoires. Invariant T cells such as MAIT and iNKT could partly confound zero-insertion analyses, although diverse VJ usage argued against such confounding for most clonotypes. Excess twin sharing in beta out-of-frame sequences was weaker because fewer shared sequences lowered the signal-to-noise ratio. In monozygotic twins, recombination models systematically underestimated out-of-frame TCR alpha sharing, but the models matched the sharing seen between unrelated individuals.

In this chain, TRBV27 is recombined with TRBJ2-1; TRBD1 aligns with 9 central bases. Material: cord blood. This receptor was taken from a newborn girl in good health. The CDR3 region: CASNPDPYRGLRNEQFF. The sequenced DNA is TGTGCCAGCAACCCTGATCCTTACAGGGGGCTAAGAAATGAGCAGTTCTTC.